A single sample is the source of the 8 T cell receptor beta chains below, sequenced in a study of OX40 agonist ivuxolimab in advanced cancers. Clones were sequenced by immunoSEQ multiplex PCR, and TCRdb holds only the in-frame ones, with some missing. In the table there are approximately 51,000 clones, 60% to 80% of which are singletons. Sequences were derived from CD4+ or CD8+ T cells sorted from blood, sampled in a trial of the OX40 agonist ivuxolimab. Receptor source: an adult with an advanced solid tumor such as melanoma, head and neck, liver or kidney cancer.

The CDR3 here is CATGGIGGSTDTQYF. As DNA, the CDR3 is TGTGCCACCGGCGGGATAGGCGGGAGCACAGATACGCAGTATTTT. This chain uses TRBV10-3 with TRBJ2-3; tentatively, D is TRBD2 (6 bases). Germline loops: CDR1 ENHRY, CDR2 SYGVKD. The CDR3 loop spans 15 amino acids. The V end lost 10 bases, the J end lost 0 bases, and 17 bases lay between the germline ends.

This clone was counted only a few times. The rearrangement joins TRBV7-9 to TRBJ2-2; 7 nucleotides match TRBD2. CDR1 and CDR2 (germline): SEHNR, FQNEAQ (reference sequence). This CDR3 is 14 amino acids long. V gave up 5 bases and J gave up 6 bases; unmatched junction bases: 6. The DNA of the CDR3 is TGTGCCAGCAGCCGAGGGACTATAGCCGGGGAGCTGTTTTTT. Amino acids: CASSRGTIAGELFF.

V usage is TRBV6-6 and J usage is TRBJ1-1; no clear D. V was shortened by 7 bases and J by 8 bases, with 11 bases between the two germline ends. Germline V gives CDR1 MNHNY, CDR2 SVGAGI (reference sequence). The CDR3 is 11 amino acids. CDR3 DNA sequence: TGTGCCAGCACCCTATTTTCAGAAGCTTTCTTT. Amino acids: CASTLFSEAFF.

The chain links TRBV28 to TRBJ1-2; D not certain. This CDR3 contains 14 residues. Germline CDR1 MDHEN, CDR2 SYDVKM. Trimming left V 7 bases short and J 0 bases short, with 12 bases between. The CDR3 DNA sequence: TGTGCCAGCACTTCGAGTAGTGCTAACTATGGCTACACCTTC. This sequence encodes CASTSSSANYGYTF.

The chain is built from TRBV10-1 and TRBJ2-7; 7 nucleotides match TRBD1. The CDR3 sequence is 11 residues long. Germline CDR1 WNHNN, CDR2 SYGVQD (reference sequence). The J segment lost 5 bases and the V segment lost 10 bases, leaving 5 bases of the junction unmatched. CDR3 residues: CAIQQGNEQYF. CDR3 in DNA: TGCGCCATCCAACAGGGGAACGAGCAGTACTTC.

Only one count was recorded for this clone. This sequence joins TRBV2 and TRBJ2-7; 14 nucleotides agree with TRBD2. Germline V gene sequence: CDR1 SNHLY, CDR2 FYNNEI. V lost 7 bases to trimming and J lost 7 bases; unmatched junction nucleotides: 18. This CDR3 is built from 18 residues. Written as DNA, the CDR3 is TGTGCCAGCACCCCATTCAAGACTAGCGGGAGGGCCCTCGGAGAGCAGTACTTC. Translating it yields CASTPFKTSGRALGEQYF.

J is TRBJ2-1 and V is TRBV29-1, with 11 nucleotides matching TRBD2. The junction had 3 bases not matched to a gene; V was cut back by 6 bases and J by 5 bases. The CDR3 covers 13 residues. CDR1 is SQVTM and CDR2 is ANQGSEA in the germline V gene. CDR3 coding DNA: TGCAGCGTGACTAGCGGGACTCACAATGAGCAGTTCTTC. This translates into CSVTSGTHNEQFF.

The gene calls are TRBV28 and TRBJ2-7; 10 bases are shared with TRBD1. J was trimmed by 3 bases and V by 6 bases; bases with no gene match: 5. CDR3 size: 14 residues. Per germline, CDR1 MDHEN and CDR2 SYDVKM. The CDR3 DNA is TGTGCCAGCAGCAGGGGACAGGGGAGCTACGAGCAGTACTTC. Its protein product is CASSRGQGSYEQYF.